This TCR beta chain was obtained from a study of CD8 T cells in Susac syndrome. This clonotype was picked up one time. Trimming took off 1 base at V and 11 bases at J, with 14 bases between the two ends. The CDR3 length is 13 residues. Germline-derived CDR1 and CDR2 are MGHRA and YSYEKL. Blood CD8+ and CD4+ T cells underwent high-throughput TCR beta sequencing. Random-hexamer reverse transcription was applied to roughly 0.5 to 1 ug RNA. TCRdb independently ran MiXCR on the immunoSEQ multiplex PCR reads; one entry per CDR3 protein. The sample records about 250,000 distinct CDR3 sequences, 93% being singletons.

What was sequenced was CD4+ T cells from PBMCs. The clonotype originates from a human donor with multiple sclerosis. This sequence joins TRBV4-1 and TRBJ1-2; possible D gene TRBD1, 6 bases. The CDR3 nucleotides are TGCGCCAGCAGCCAAGGGGGGCAGTACCCTTACACCTTC. This sequence encodes CASSQGGQYPYTF.